One sample yielded the 7 T cell receptor beta chains listed below, sequenced in a study of T cells after yellow fever vaccination. TCRdb processed the 5' RACE reads anew with MiXCR; each CDR3 protein has one entry. The profile shows 500,000 to 650,000 distinct CDR3 sequences, roughly 14% of them singletons. The sequencing here drew on PBMCs, taken on the day of the yellow fever booster vaccination. These receptors came from a man under 40 who received the YFV17D yellow fever vaccine.

This clonotype was observed a single time. The chain carries TRBV6-2 or TRBV6-3 and TRBJ2-7; TRBD1 might be the D (7 bases). This CDR3 spans 15 amino acids. CDR1 and CDR2 from the germline V gene are MNHEY and SVGEGT. V was pared by 4 bases and J by 3 bases, with 16 bases between. The CDR3 nucleotides are TGTGCCAGCAGTTTAGAGGGGGGACAGCTCTACGAGCAGTACTTC. Its translation is CASSLEGGQLYEQYF.

This clonotype has a handful of counts. The genes are TRBV4-3 and TRBJ2-1; D is ambiguous. The CDR3 has 14 residues. Germline V gene sequence: CDR1 LGHNA, CDR2 YSLEER. The V gene lost 4 bases and the J gene lost 3 bases, with 10 bases spanning the gap. Written as DNA, the CDR3 is TGCGCCAGCAGCCCCCGACTTGGCTACAATGAGCAGTTCTTC. Amino acid sequence: CASSPRLGYNEQFF.

This clonotype was detected a few times. For the CDR3, the DNA is TGTGCCAGCAGCTCCAGGGGGAGGCCAGATACGCAGTATTTT. Its translation: CASSSRGRPDTQYF. The chain couples TRBV9 to TRBJ2-3; possible D gene TRBD1, 7 bases. With 4 bases removed from V and 4 bases from J, the gap between germline ends came to 13 bases. The V gene's germline CDR1 is SGDLS and CDR2 YYNGEE. The CDR3 runs 14 residues.

Ten or more counts support this clonotype. CDR3 nucleotides: TGTGCCAGCACTCCGGGGGACACAGATACGCAGTATTTT. This codes for CASTPGDTDTQYF. The chain employs TRBV7-9 and TRBJ2-3; a weak D match, TRBD2 (6 bases). The CDR3 is made up of 13 amino acids. V shed 7 bases and J shed 2 bases, with 10 bases lying between them. Germline V CDR1 and CDR2: SEHNR, FQNEAQ (reference sequence).

The V call is TRBV5-1, the J call TRBJ1-1; 9 nucleotides match TRBD1. The V and J ends lost 6 bases and 4 bases, in that order; junction bases with no gene match: 4. The CDR3 covers 13 residues. CDR1 SGHRS and CDR2 YFSETQ come from the germline V gene. CDR3 sequence: CASTRQGGTEAFF. Written as DNA, the CDR3 is TGCGCCAGCACCCGACAGGGGGGCACTGAAGCTTTCTTT.

This clonotype was detected a few times. CDR3 loop: CASSRGLIGDTQYF. CDR3 DNA sequence: TGTGCCAGCAGCCGGGGACTCATAGGAGATACGCAGTATTTT. The chain combines TRBV7-9 with TRBJ2-3; perhaps TRBD2 as D (6 bases). V shed 5 bases and J shed 5 bases, with 14 bases lying between them. The CDR3 covers 14 residues. Germline V CDR1 and CDR2: SEHNR, FQNEAQ (reference sequence). Together with reference TRBV7-9 and TRBJ2-3, the CDR3 gives the full variable domain: DTGVSQNPRHKITKRGQNVTFRCDPISEHNRLYWYRQTLGQGPEFLTYFQNEAQLEKSRLLSDRFSAERPKGSFSTLEIQRTEQGDSAMYLCASSRGLIGDTQYFGPGTRLTVL.

This clonotype was picked up a small number of times. This chain joins TRBV9 and TRBJ2-3, with D unresolved. V was clipped by 3 bases and J by 3 bases, with 14 bases between them. CDR1 SGDLS and CDR2 YYNGEE come from the germline V gene. The CDR3 is 15 amino acids. The CDR3, as DNA: TGTGCCAGCAGCGGGGGTTCGATTGTGACAGATACGCAGTATTTT. Its translation: CASSGGSIVTDTQYF.